This T cell receptor beta chain was obtained from a study of OX40 agonist ivuxolimab in advanced cancers. Study-wide results and limits: In the 0.1-3.0 mg/kg groups, partial responders showed among the lowest expansion. Normalized expansion of T-cell clones was also low for some nonresponders. On average, CD8+ T cells showed a greater number of expanded clones than CD4+.

Sequenced by immunoSEQ multiplex PCR; TCRdb stores in-frame clones only, minus some. This sample has 80,000 or so clones, with 70% to 90% found just once. The CDR3 spans 14 residues. Unmatched junction bases numbered 8, after V lost 10 bases and J lost 7 bases. Germline V gene sequence: CDR1 MNHEY, CDR2 SVGAGI. Of note for this clone: What it recognizes is unknown.

This chain connects TRBV6-5 to TRBJ2-1; 12 bases are a match to TRBD2. The source is an adult with an advanced solid tumor such as melanoma, head and neck, liver or kidney cancer. Sequencing used CD4+ or CD8+ T cells sorted from blood, obtained in a trial of the OX40 agonist ivuxolimab. For the CDR3, the DNA is TGTGCCACCCGACTAGCGGGAGTCGGGAATGAGCAGTTCTTC. Its translation: CATRLAGVGNEQFF.